These T cell receptor beta chains were read from a single sample in a study of neoadjuvant nivolumab and ipilimumab in lung cancer. Some clones are missing from TCRdb's copy, which holds only in-frame ones; the method was immunoSEQ multiplex PCR. The repertoire holds 25,000 to 35,000 clones, with around 90% as singletons. The sequencing here drew on peripheral blood, taken after neoadjuvant nivolumab, alone or with ipilimumab, at or shortly before surgery. The receptor source for this set is an adult with non-small cell lung cancer. Both conserved end residues are part of each CDR3. A D gene is named only where the DNA matches it firmly. Size values are once, few and many counts, or a class for expanded clones, and some rows have none.

d_call	v_call	j_call	clone_size	cdr3_aa	cdr3_nt
NA	TRBV6-1	TRBJ2-7	NA	CASTPQTFYSYEQYF	TGTGCCAGCACCCCCCAGACTTTCTACTCCTACGAGCAGTACTTC
TRBD1	TRBV9	TRBJ1-1	NA	CASSPSGGKTEAFF	TGTGCCAGCAGTCCTTCAGGGGGTAAGACTGAAGCTTTCTTT
NA	TRBV4-1	TRBJ1-1	NA	CASSQDTEAFF	TGCGCCAGCAGCCAAGATACTGAAGCTTTCTTT
NA	TRBV7-8	TRBJ2-2	NA	CASSLDVWGSNTGELFF	TGTGCCAGCAGCTTAGACGTGTGGGGATCGAACACCGGGGAGCTGTTTTTT
NA	TRBV19	TRBJ2-5	NA	CASSITYRAQETQYF	TGTGCCAGTAGTATTACATACCGGGCTCAAGAGACCCAGTACTTC
NA	TRBV7-3	TRBJ2-2	NA	CASSQQGAGTGELFF	TGTGCCAGCAGCCAACAGGGCGCGGGCACCGGGGAGCTGTTTTTT
NA	TRBV9	TRBJ1-2	NA	CASSSDRYNYGYTF	TGTGCCAGCAGCTCTGACAGGTATAACTATGGCTACACCTTC
TRBD2	TRBV27	TRBJ2-1	NA	CASSLHLPGLAGTNEQFF	TGTGCCAGCAGTTTACACCTTCCGGGACTAGCGGGAACCAATGAGCAGTTCTTC
NA	TRBV7-3	TRBJ1-2	once	CASSLGGAGGYTF	TGTGCCAGCAGCTTAGGAGGTGCGGGGGGCTACACCTTC
TRBD1	TRBV25-1	TRBJ2-5	once	CASTPGQVQETQYF	TGTGCCAGCACCCCCGGACAGGTACAAGAGACCCAGTACTTC
NA	TRBV6-1	TRBJ1-1	NA	CASSLQPMNTEAFF	TGTGCCAGCAGCTTACAACCTATGAACACTGAAGCTTTCTTT
TRBD1	TRBV10-3	TRBJ1-1	NA	CAIRKGQGGGYTEAFF	TGTGCCATCAGGAAGGGACAGGGGGGTGGGTACACTGAAGCTTTCTTT
NA	TRBV14	TRBJ2-7	NA	CASSPSGVAYEQYF	TGTGCCAGCAGCCCCTCGGGCGTTGCCTACGAGCAGTACTTC
NA	TRBV7-9	TRBJ2-1	NA	CASSLPHGGEQFF	TGTGCCAGCAGCCTCCCTCATGGGGGTGAGCAGTTCTTC
TRBD1	TRBV7-6	TRBJ2-5	NA	CASRPGTGDGAETQYF	TGTGCCAGCAGACCAGGGACAGGCGATGGGGCAGAGACCCAGTACTTC
NA	TRBV18	TRBJ1-1	NA	CASSPRDTEAFF	TGTGCCAGCTCACCACGTGACACTGAAGCTTTCTTT
NA	TRBV15	TRBJ2-1	NA	CATSRDGYNEQFF	TGTGCCACCAGCAGAGATGGGTACAATGAGCAGTTCTTC
TRBD2	TRBV7-9	TRBJ2-2	NA	CASSPLGSGDTGELFF	TGTGCCAGCAGCCCCCTGGGCAGCGGGGACACCGGGGAGCTGTTTTTT
NA	TRBV2	TRBJ2-7	NA	CASEVEVGREQYF	TGTGCCAGCGAGGTGGAGGTGGGGAGAGAGCAGTACTTC
NA	TRBV29-1	TRBJ1-2	NA	CSSSGGNYGYTF	TGCAGCTCCAGCGGGGGTAACTATGGCTACACCTTC
TRBD2	TRBV4-1	TRBJ2-5	NA	CASSQEGGALAAQETQYF	TGCGCCAGCAGCCAAGAAGGGGGAGCACTAGCGGCCCAAGAGACCCAGTACTTC
TRBD2	TRBV29-1	TRBJ2-1	NA	CSGSGSGDNEQFF	TGCAGCGGTAGCGGGAGCGGCGACAATGAGCAGTTCTTC
TRBD1	TRBV6-4	TRBJ2-2	NA	CASSPDRASGELFF	TGTGCCAGCAGTCCGGACAGGGCGAGCGGGGAGCTGTTTTTT